The 8 T cell receptor beta chains in this list originate from one sample, sequenced in a study of blood T cell repertoires in COVID-19. The assay was immunoSEQ multiplex PCR, and TCRdb's table has in-frame clones only and misses some. This sample carries about 150,000 clones, 75% to 85% of them seen once, and the ten largest clones take approximately 10%. The sequenced sample was peripheral blood. These receptors were obtained from a woman aged 45-65 years with acute or convalescent COVID-19.

This sequence joins TRBV29-1 and TRBJ2-7, with TRBD2 matching 9 bases. J lost 6 bases, V lost 6 bases, and 9 bases had no gene match. The CDR3 length is 13 residues. CDR1 and CDR2 (germline): SQVTM, ANQGSEA. CDR3 amino acids: CSVAGTSSSEQYF. The CDR3 region has the DNA TGCAGCGTCGCCGGGACTAGCTCGTCCGAGCAGTACTTC.

The rearrangement links TRBV19 to TRBJ1-2, with 9 bases lining up with TRBD1. This CDR3 is built from 15 residues. In germline, CDR1 is LNHDA, CDR2 SQIVND (reference sequence). The V gene end was trimmed by 5 bases and the J gene end by 4 bases; junction bases not matched to a gene: 8. The CDR3 coding sequence is TGTGCCAGTAGTCCCCGGGACAGGGCGGCCTATGGCTACACCTTC. This gives the protein CASSPRDRAAYGYTF.

The gene calls are TRBV24-1 and TRBJ2-3, with 8 bases identical to TRBD1. The CDR3 runs 15 residues. The V gene end was trimmed by 9 bases and the J gene end by 3 bases; junction bases not matched to a gene: 10. The germline gives CDR1 KGHDR, CDR2 SFDVKD. In DNA form, the CDR3 reads TGTGCCACCTCAAAAGGACAGGGTCGAACAGATACGCAGTATTTT. Translated, it gives CATSKGQGRTDTQYF.

V gene TRBV7-2 combines with J gene TRBJ2-7; 8 positions match TRBD1. Germline CDR1 and CDR2: SGHTA and FQGNSA. This CDR3 has 16 residues. V shed 1 base and J 1 base; nucleotides not matched to a gene: 6. The CDR3 region has the DNA TGTGCCAGCAGCTTAGACAGGACAGGGAGGTCCTACGAGCAGTACTTC. Its translation is CASSLDRTGRSYEQYF.

This sequence joins TRBV21-1 and TRBJ2-7; the D call in the table, TRBD1, was not verified against the DNA. TRBV21-1 is given as a pseudogene. This CDR3 spans 13 amino acids. In DNA, the CDR3 is TGTGCCAGCAGCAAAGAGGGGGCCTACGAGCAGTACTTC. Amino acid sequence: CASSKEGAYEQYF.

The chain is built from TRBV10-2 and TRBJ1-6; D is unresolved. The CDR3 is 13 residues long. Germline CDR1 WSHSY, CDR2 SAAADI. The V and J ends lost 0 bases and 9 bases respectively, with 6 bases between them. For the CDR3, the DNA is TGCGCCAGCAGTGAGTCCCGGGGTTCACCCCTCCACTTT. Its protein is CASSESRGSPLHF.

The V call is TRBV27, the J call TRBJ2-5; TRBD2 might be the D (6 bases). Germline lookup yields CDR1 MNHEY and CDR2 SMNVEV (reference sequence). V was trimmed by 7 bases and J by 3 bases, leaving 12 bases between them. The CDR3 has 13 residues. For the CDR3, the DNA is TGTGCCAGCACCAGGACGGGAGAAGAGACCCAGTACTTC. Encoded protein: CASTRTGEETQYF.

This clone appeared a single time. The rearrangement uses TRBV2 and TRBJ1-3; D may be TRBD1 (6 bases). The CDR3 extends over 14 amino acids. Trimming removed 6 bases at V and 0 bases at J, with 9 bases between. CDR1 is SNHLY, CDR2 FYNNEI, per germline. The CDR3 protein is CASSAQGSGNTIYF. CDR3 bases: TGTGCCAGCAGCGCACAGGGCTCTGGAAACACCATATATTTT.